These T cell receptor beta chains were read from a single sample in a study of vaccination and CD4 T cells after COVID-19. Each CDR3 protein gets one entry after TCRdb re-called the PCR reads with MiXCR. The sample holds under 20,000 distinct CDR3 sequences, 53% seen once. These receptors have no known antigen. The sequenced sample was CD4+ T cells from blood, cultured in vitro, obtained before SARS-CoV-2 vaccination. Every receptor here comes from a human donor who had recovered from COVID-19. CDR3s include the opening cysteine and the closing phenylalanine or tryptophan. Each record gives: D gene, J gene, V gene, CDR3 protein. D genes are given only for firm matches.

D: NA; J: TRBJ1-1; V: TRBV11-2; CDR3: CASRLSRGDTEAFF
D: NA; J: TRBJ1-5; V: TRBV18; CDR3: CASSRDRGSGQPQHF
D: NA; J: TRBJ2-2; V: TRBV20-1; CDR3: CSAQVATTGELFF
D: NA; J: TRBJ1-5; V: TRBV6-5; CDR3: CASSWAGSQPQHF
D: NA; J: TRBJ2-2; V: TRBV6-2/TRBV6-3; CDR3: CASSYFRNTGELFF
D: NA; J: TRBJ2-2; V: TRBV20-1; CDR3: CSARDFRQVNTGELFF
D: NA; J: TRBJ2-5; V: TRBV11-1; CDR3: CASSLGPAGQETQYF
D: NA; J: TRBJ2-7; V: TRBV10-3; CDR3: CAIGDGSYEQYF
D: TRBD1; J: TRBJ1-5; V: TRBV10-3; CDR3: CAISEAHGQGLNQPQHF
D: TRBD2; J: TRBJ2-3; V: TRBV7-9; CDR3: CASSSRLLAGTDTQYF
D: NA; J: TRBJ1-1; V: TRBV4-1; CDR3: CASSLRALNTEAFF
D: TRBD1; J: TRBJ2-2; V: TRBV12-3/TRBV12-4; CDR3: CASILQGAPGELFF
D: NA; J: TRBJ1-1; V: TRBV7-8; CDR3: CASSQGGGAMNTEAFF